The T cell receptor beta chain under discussion was sequenced for a study of molecular identifiers for immune sequencing clone quantification. Each CDR3 protein gets one entry after TCRdb re-called the PCR reads with MiXCR. The profile shows about 640,000 distinct CDR3 sequences, 15% to 20% of them singletons. CDR3 size: 15 residues. V gave up 5 bases and J gave up 5 bases; unmatched junction bases: 9. The V gene's germline CDR1 is SGHAT and CDR2 FQNNGV. This sequence joins TRBV11-2 and TRBJ2-5; TRBD2 aligns across 9 bases. The sequencing sample was made of naive CD8+ T cells from blood, with Jurkat cell RNA spiked in. As for subset: FACS-sorted CD8+CD4-CCR7+CD45RA+ naive T cells. This clonotype was obtained from a human donor in good health. Some libraries in this study had Jurkat cell RNA spiked in. This CDR3 reads CASSRYSGSQETQYF. CDR3 nucleotides: TGTGCCAGCAGCCGGTATAGCGGGAGTCAGGAGACCCAGTACTTC.